This is a list of T cell receptor beta chains from one sample in a study of T cells after posttransplantation cyclophosphamide. The assay was immunoSEQ multiplex PCR, and TCRdb's table has in-frame clones only and misses some. Seen here are around 19,000 clones, 95% to 98% observed once, and the top ten hold about 0.15%. What was sequenced was naive CD4+ T cells sorted from PBMCs. The receptors come from a man between 35 and 55 years old in good health, CMV-negative, and a related stem cell transplant donor. CDR3s include the opening cysteine and the closing phenylalanine or tryptophan. The order of the fields is V gene, D gene, clone size, J gene, CDR3 DNA, CDR3 protein. A D gene is named only where the DNA matches it firmly. A clone size is listed for some rows: how often the clone was seen (once, few, many), or a class if it is expanded.

v_gene: TRBV7-7
d_gene: TRBD2
abundance: -
j_gene: TRBJ2-5
CDR3nt: TGTGCTAGCAGCCCCATCGATAGCGGGAGAGATCAAGAGACCCAGTACTTC
CDR3aa: CASSPIDSGRDQETQYF

v_gene: TRBV10-3
d_gene: -
abundance: -
j_gene: TRBJ2-7
CDR3nt: TGTGCCATCAGTGTGGGGGCCAGCTTGAACGAGCAGTACTTC
CDR3aa: CAISVGASLNEQYF

v_gene: TRBV5-6
d_gene: TRBD1
abundance: -
j_gene: TRBJ2-4
CDR3nt: TGTGCCAGCACTTTCGGGACAGTCGAAAACATTCAGTACTTC
CDR3aa: CASTFGTVENIQYF

v_gene: TRBV28
d_gene: -
abundance: -
j_gene: TRBJ1-5
CDR3nt: TGTGCCAGCAGTTTCCTGATGGCTCAGCCCCAGCATTTT
CDR3aa: CASSFLMAQPQHF

v_gene: TRBV18
d_gene: TRBD2
abundance: -
j_gene: TRBJ2-1
CDR3nt: TGTGCCAGCTCACCTCGGACTAGTGGCGCCTACAATGAGCAGTTCTTC
CDR3aa: CASSPRTSGAYNEQFF

v_gene: TRBV6-5
d_gene: TRBD1
abundance: few
j_gene: TRBJ1-4
CDR3nt: TGTGCCAGCAGCATCAACAGGGGTGCTAATGAAAAACTGTTTTTT
CDR3aa: CASSINRGANEKLFF

v_gene: TRBV7-6
d_gene: TRBD1
abundance: -
j_gene: TRBJ2-3
CDR3nt: TGTGCCAGCAGCTTATCCGGGACAGAAGCAGATACGCAGTATTTT
CDR3aa: CASSLSGTEADTQYF

v_gene: TRBV5-5
d_gene: TRBD1
abundance: -
j_gene: TRBJ1-1
CDR3nt: TGTGCCAGCAGCCTGGGACAGATGAACACTGAAGCTTTCTTT
CDR3aa: CASSLGQMNTEAFF

v_gene: TRBV5-1
d_gene: TRBD1
abundance: -
j_gene: TRBJ2-3
CDR3nt: TGCGCCAGCAGCCCCGGGACAGGGGGGATGGCGCAGTATTTT
CDR3aa: CASSPGTGGMAQYF

v_gene: TRBV7-8
d_gene: TRBD2
abundance: once
j_gene: TRBJ2-2
CDR3nt: TGTGCCAGCAGCCCAAGAGCGGGAGAGACCGGGGAGCTGTTTTTT
CDR3aa: CASSPRAGETGELFF

v_gene: TRBV19
d_gene: TRBD1
abundance: -
j_gene: TRBJ2-3
CDR3nt: TGTGCCTCCAGGACAGGGTCTTCCTCCGATACGCAGTATTTT
CDR3aa: CASRTGSSSDTQYF

v_gene: TRBV6-4
d_gene: -
abundance: -
j_gene: TRBJ1-1
CDR3nt: TGTGCCAGCAGTCGGTACGGGGAGAACACTGAAGCTTTCTTT
CDR3aa: CASSRYGENTEAFF

v_gene: TRBV2
d_gene: TRBD1
abundance: -
j_gene: TRBJ1-5
CDR3nt: TGTGCCAGCAGTAATCACGGGACAGGAGGCAATCAGCCCCAGCATTTT
CDR3aa: CASSNHGTGGNQPQHF

v_gene: TRBV7-2
d_gene: -
abundance: -
j_gene: TRBJ2-1
CDR3nt: TGTGCCAGCAGCTTCCGGGACTTGCAATACAATGAGCAGTTCTTC
CDR3aa: CASSFRDLQYNEQFF

v_gene: TRBV5-1
d_gene: -
abundance: -
j_gene: TRBJ2-3
CDR3nt: TGCGCCAGCAGCCCTGGGGTCCGACTACCCACAGATACGCAGTATTTT
CDR3aa: CASSPGVRLPTDTQYF

v_gene: TRBV28
d_gene: TRBD1
abundance: -
j_gene: TRBJ2-5
CDR3nt: TGTGCCAGCAGTTCTCCGGACAGGAGAGAGACCCAGTACTTC
CDR3aa: CASSSPDRRETQYF

v_gene: TRBV5-1
d_gene: TRBD1
abundance: -
j_gene: TRBJ1-1
CDR3nt: TGCGCCAGCAGATTTGGAAACAGGGGGAACACTGAAGCTTTCTTT
CDR3aa: CASRFGNRGNTEAFF

v_gene: TRBV7-3
d_gene: TRBD1
abundance: -
j_gene: TRBJ2-4
CDR3nt: TGTGCCAGCAGCTCCACAGGGGCGGGCATTCAGTACTTC
CDR3aa: CASSSTGAGIQYF

v_gene: TRBV6-6
d_gene: TRBD2
abundance: -
j_gene: TRBJ2-1
CDR3nt: TGTGCCAGCAGTTACTCGCTGACTAGCGTCTACAATGAGCAGTTCTTC
CDR3aa: CASSYSLTSVYNEQFF

v_gene: TRBV7-9
d_gene: TRBD2
abundance: -
j_gene: TRBJ2-5
CDR3nt: TGTGCCAGCAGCTTTTCAAGCGGGAGCTTGACCCAGTACTTC
CDR3aa: CASSFSSGSLTQYF

v_gene: TRBV2
d_gene: TRBD2
abundance: -
j_gene: TRBJ2-5
CDR3nt: TGTGCCAGCAGTGGGACTAGCCAGGAGACCCAGTACTTC
CDR3aa: CASSGTSQETQYF